Listed below are T cell receptor beta chains from one sample, sequenced in a study of blood T cell repertoires in COVID-19. TCRdb's copy holds only in-frame clones and misses some; the assay was immunoSEQ multiplex PCR. The table records 380,000 or so clones, more than 80% of them present only once. Sample: peripheral blood. These receptors were obtained from a man aged 35 to 55 with acute or convalescent COVID-19. The CDR3 runs from the conserved cysteine through the conserved F or W. A D gene is named only where the DNA matches it firmly. The size of a clone is reported for some rows only, either as once, few or many, or as a class for expanded clones.

v_call	j_call	d_call	clone_size	cdr3_aa	cdr3_nt
TRBV6-5	TRBJ2-7	TRBD1	NA	CASSPRTGRTYEQYF	TGTGCCAGCAGTCCGAGGACAGGGAGGACCTACGAGCAGTACTTC
TRBV5-1	TRBJ2-7	NA	NA	CASSLRGAGHYEQYF	TGCGCCAGCAGCCTCCGAGGGGCGGGGCACTACGAGCAGTACTTC
TRBV9	TRBJ1-2	NA	NA	CASSVGRGRYGYTF	TGTGCCAGCAGCGTCGGCAGGGGCCGTTATGGCTACACCTTC
TRBV11-2	TRBJ2-7	TRBD2	NA	CASSSRTSGSIYEQYF	TGTGCCAGCAGCTCCCGGACTAGCGGGAGTATTTACGAGCAGTACTTC
TRBV4-2	TRBJ2-2	NA	NA	CASSRGFGGQLTGELFF	TGTGCCAGCAGCCGAGGCTTCGGGGGGCAATTGACCGGGGAGCTGTTTTTT
TRBV4-1	TRBJ1-1	NA	NA	CASSHKPQWSTEAFF	TGCGCCAGCAGCCATAAGCCGCAGTGGAGCACTGAAGCTTTCTTT
TRBV7-9	TRBJ2-7	NA	few	CASSRTAGSSYEQYF	TGTGCCAGCAGCAGGACGGCGGGATCATCCTACGAGCAGTACTTC
TRBV9	TRBJ1-2	NA	NA	CASSVALQTNYGYTF	TGTGCCAGCAGCGTAGCGTTGCAGACTAACTATGGCTACACCTTC
TRBV19	TRBJ1-4	TRBD1	NA	CASSTDRGIEKLFF	TGTGCCAGTAGTACGGACAGGGGTATCGAAAAACTGTTTTTT
TRBV7-2	TRBJ1-2	TRBD1	NA	CASSSRTGGLYGYTF	TGTGCCAGCAGCTCCCGGACAGGAGGGCTCTATGGCTACACCTTC
TRBV27	TRBJ2-7	NA	once	CASSLGRGSYEQYF	TGTGCCAGCAGTTTGGGAAGGGGCTCCTACGAGCAGTACTTC
TRBV7-9	TRBJ1-5	NA	NA	CASSLEGAGPQHF	TGTGCCAGCAGCTTAGAAGGTGCGGGGCCCCAGCATTTT
TRBV28	TRBJ1-5	NA	NA	CASSIAQPQHF	TGTGCCAGCAGTATAGCCCAGCCCCAGCATTTT
TRBV5-1	TRBJ2-1	TRBD2	NA	CASSLEGTSGGISYNEQFF	TGCGCCAGCAGCTTGGAAGGGACTAGCGGGGGGATCTCCTACAATGAGCAGTTCTTC
TRBV27	TRBJ1-2	NA	NA	CASSLSGDRGYTF	TGTGCCAGCAGCTTATCCGGGGATCGTGGCTACACCTTC
TRBV11-2	TRBJ1-1	NA	NA	CASSGTGHLRTEAFF	TGTGCCAGCAGCGGAACGGGACACCTTAGGACTGAAGCTTTCTTT
TRBV4-3	TRBJ1-6	TRBD1	NA	CASSQSTGSSPLHF	TGCGCCAGCAGCCAATCGACAGGGAGTTCACCCCTCCACTTT
TRBV7-9	TRBJ1-2	TRBD1	NA	CASSAIGYTGGNYGYTF	TGTGCCAGCAGCGCCATAGGTTATACAGGGGGAAACTATGGCTACACCTTC
TRBV27	TRBJ2-2	TRBD2	NA	CASSLLAGRDTGELFF	TGTGCCAGCAGTTTACTAGCGGGGAGGGACACCGGGGAGCTGTTTTTT
TRBV3-1/TRBV3-2	TRBJ2-5	NA	NA	CASSQVGLPRETQYF	TGTGCCAGCAGCCAAGTTGGACTGCCCCGAGAGACCCAGTACTTC
TRBV5-4	TRBJ2-7	TRBD1	NA	CASSLTGVTYEQYF	TGTGCCAGCAGCTTGACAGGGGTAACCTACGAGCAGTACTTC
TRBV14	TRBJ2-1	TRBD2	NA	CASSYFSGRSNEQFF	TGTGCCAGCAGCTACTTTAGCGGGAGGTCTAATGAGCAGTTCTTC
TRBV5-5	TRBJ2-5	TRBD1	NA	CASSPGGQGMETQYF	TGTGCCAGCAGCCCGGGCGGACAGGGGATGGAGACCCAGTACTTC
TRBV10-3	TRBJ2-7	NA	NA	CAISESSVDEQYF	TGTGCCATCAGTGAGTCTAGTGTGGACGAGCAGTACTTC
TRBV28	TRBJ1-1	TRBD1	NA	CASSRDRGYTEAFF	TGTGCCAGCAGCCGGGACAGGGGGTACACTGAAGCTTTCTTT
TRBV27	TRBJ2-7	NA	NA	CASSGYGGPYEQYF	TGTGCCAGCAGTGGGTACGGGGGGCCCTACGAGCAGTACTTC
TRBV5-1	TRBJ1-2	NA	NA	CASSTGTAYGYTF	TGCGCCAGCAGCACCGGGACTGCATATGGCTACACCTTC
TRBV11-2	TRBJ2-3	NA	NA	CASSLAGRGTDTQYF	TGTGCCAGCAGCTTAGCTGGGCGGGGCACAGATACGCAGTATTTT
TRBV30	TRBJ1-3	NA	NA	CAWSERFSGNTIYF	TGTGCCTGGAGTGAACGGTTCTCTGGAAACACCATATATTTT
TRBV30	TRBJ1-5	NA	NA	CAWSANRVGQPQHF	TGTGCCTGGAGTGCAAACAGGGTCGGGCAGCCCCAGCATTTT
TRBV5-1	TRBJ2-7	TRBD2	NA	CASSPSAGVTYEQYF	TGCGCCAGCAGCCCCTCAGCGGGGGTTACCTACGAGCAGTACTTC
TRBV5-1	TRBJ1-1	TRBD1	NA	CASPGPGQLNTEAFF	TGCGCCAGCCCTGGTCCGGGACAGCTGAACACTGAAGCTTTCTTT
TRBV28	TRBJ1-2	NA	NA	CASSSRQARTF	TGTGCCAGCAGTTCCCGACAGGCCAGGACCTTC
TRBV27	TRBJ2-7	NA	NA	CASRAGGEQYF	TGTGCCAGCAGGGCGGGCGGCGAGCAGTACTTC
TRBV5-1	TRBJ2-2	TRBD2	NA	CASSFTSGRTNTGELFF	TGCGCCAGCAGCTTTACTAGCGGGAGGACGAACACCGGGGAGCTGTTTTTT
TRBV5-1	TRBJ1-2	NA	NA	CASSLDPGRGLGDYGYTF	TGCGCCAGCAGCTTGGACCCCGGGCGGGGGCTAGGTGACTATGGCTACACCTTC
TRBV27	TRBJ2-7	TRBD1	NA	CASSPSRGLIVYEQYF	TGTGCCAGCAGTCCCAGCAGGGGGCTCATCGTCTACGAGCAGTACTTC
TRBV5-1	TRBJ2-1	TRBD2	NA	CASSFQRGGFPVGFHLSYNEQFF	TGCGCCAGCAGCTTCCAGCGGGGGGGATTTCCGGTGGGCTTCCACTTGAGCTACAATGAGCAGTTCTTC
TRBV5-5	TRBJ2-6	NA	NA	CASSLEAGIDSGANVLTF	TGTGCCAGCAGCTTGGAGGCCGGGATAGACTCTGGGGCCAACGTCCTGACTTTC
TRBV29-1	TRBJ1-2	TRBD1	NA	CSGIGQGFRGYTF	TGCAGCGGAATAGGACAGGGGTTCCGGGGCTACACCTTC
TRBV14	TRBJ2-3	TRBD2	NA	CASRPPPGLTTDTQYF	TGTGCCAGCAGACCTCCTCCGGGACTAACCACAGATACGCAGTATTTT
TRBV6-5	TRBJ2-7	TRBD2	few	CASSTKREKYEQYF	TGTGCCAGCAGTACTAAGCGGGAGAAGTACGAGCAGTACTTC
TRBV2	TRBJ1-2	TRBD1	once	CASKPGTDYGYTF	TGTGCCAGCAAGCCTGGGACAGACTATGGCTACACCTTC
TRBV28	TRBJ1-1	NA	NA	CASSGPERAFF	TGTGCCAGCAGTGGCCCAGAGCGGGCTTTCTTT
TRBV7-9	TRBJ2-3	NA	NA	CASSSTQGLPDTQYF	TGTGCCAGCAGCTCCACTCAGGGCTTACCAGATACGCAGTATTTT
TRBV9	TRBJ2-5	TRBD2	once	CASSAEGLAWETQYF	TGTGCCAGCAGCGCCGAGGGACTAGCATGGGAGACCCAGTACTTC
TRBV11-2	TRBJ1-4	NA	few	CASSASGTQEEKLFF	TGTGCCAGCAGCGCATCCGGGACTCAGGAGGAAAAACTGTTTTTT
TRBV9	TRBJ1-3	NA	NA	CASSAQVQGDTIYF	TGTGCCAGCAGCGCCCAGGTACAGGGAGACACCATATATTTT
TRBV15	TRBJ2-7	NA	NA	CATSSGEGIRYEQYF	TGTGCCACCAGCAGTGGAGAGGGTATCCGCTACGAGCAGTACTTC
TRBV2	TRBJ1-1	NA	few	CASSDLRGGTEAFF	TGTGCCAGCAGTGACCTCAGGGGTGGCACTGAAGCTTTCTTT
TRBV7-9	TRBJ1-2	TRBD1	NA	CASSLGNRGQNGYTF	TGTGCCAGCAGCTTAGGAAACAGGGGACAAAATGGCTACACCTTC
TRBV19	TRBJ1-1	TRBD1	NA	CATKTRQGALTEAFF	TGTGCCACCAAAACCAGACAGGGGGCCCTCACTGAAGCTTTCTTT
TRBV7-2	TRBJ2-7	NA	NA	CASSPQQQFYEQYF	TGTGCCAGCAGCCCCCAGCAACAGTTCTACGAGCAGTACTTC